The 27 T cell receptor beta chains below were found in one sample sequenced in a study of kidney transplant recipient with SARS-CoV-2 infection. TCRdb re-analysed the reads in MiXCR, keeping a single row per CDR3 protein. The sample shows some 220,000 distinct CDR3 sequences, around 26% of them seen only once. The sample consisted of a blood sample, taken at baseline and on day 111 from a kidney transplant recipient. These TCRs come from a young adult male patient who had COVID-19 and was a kidney transplant recipient. Part of the T cell pool may stem from the graft donor.

The table lists this clonotype with many counts. The V gene is TRBV5-1, the J gene TRBJ1-2; 7 bases are a match to TRBD1. V lost 0 bases, J lost 3 bases, and 5 bases stayed unmatched. The CDR3 consists of 15 residues. Germline V lookup: CDR1 SGHRS, CDR2 YFSETQ. The CDR3 DNA follows: TGCGCCAGCAGCTTGGCTACAGGGGACTACTATGGCTACACCTTC. This encodes CASSLATGDYYGYTF.

With respect to this clonotype: This could be a read error, since a much larger clone is one nucleotide away. This chain connects TRBV6-5 to TRBJ1-2; D is undetermined. This CDR3 contains 17 residues. Germline V gives CDR1 MNHEY, CDR2 SVGAGI. Written as DNA, the CDR3 is TGTGCCAACAGTAACCCAAAAGGTGGGAGAAAGACCTATGGCTACACCTTC. This sequence encodes CANSNPKGGRKTYGYTF.

A note on this clonotype: A much larger clone lies one base from this, so it may be a read error. The rearrangement joins TRBV4-1 to TRBJ2-2; TRBD2 is a possible D gene (5 bases). Germline-derived CDR1 and CDR2 are MGHRA and YSYEKL. This CDR3 is built from 16 residues. The CDR3 nucleotides are TGCGCCAGCAGCCAAGCTTCCCGGGCCGATACCGGGGAGCCGTTTTTT. The encoded protein is CASSQASRADTGEPFF.

The sample holds many counts of this clonotype. This chain uses TRBV4-1 with TRBJ2-5; D call uncertain. The length of the CDR3 is 15 residues. Germline V gives CDR1 MGHRA, CDR2 YSYEKL. Trimming removed 1 base at V and 0 bases at J, with 9 bases between. The CDR3 here is CASSQVVRNQETQYF. The CDR3 bases are TGCGCCAGCAGCCAAGTGGTCAGGAACCAAGAGACCCAGTACTTC.

A word on this clonotype: The final CDR3 position lacks the conserved phenylalanine or tryptophan, pointing to a likely read error. The DNA is left out, because the CDR3 cannot be placed on it with certainty; the CDR3 is given as TCRdb lists it. The chain's CDR3 is CASRTRLATVMQDTQYS. The V and J genes are TRBV21-1 and TRBJ2-3. TRBV21-1 represents a pseudogene. Termini included, the CDR3 measures 17 amino acids.

In regard to this clonotype: This may come from a read error, since a much larger clone is one base off. This CDR3 reads CASRRGPSYEQYF. In DNA form, the CDR3 reads TGTGCCAGCAGACGCGGGCCTTCCTACGAGCAGTACTTC. This chain connects TRBV6-2 or TRBV6-3 to TRBJ2-7; possibly TRBD2 for D (5 bases). CDR1 and CDR2 (germline): MNHEY, SVGEGT. The CDR3 spans 13 residues. With 6 bases removed from V and 1 base from J, the gap between germline ends came to 10 bases.

This clonotype was recorded at least ten times. V gene TRBV5-1 combines with J gene TRBJ2-7; the D gene is possibly TRBD1 (6 bases). V was shortened by 1 base and J by 4 bases, with 12 bases between the two germline ends. Germline V gene data show CDR1 as SGHRS and CDR2 as YFSETQ. There are 14 residues in the CDR3. This CDR3 is CASSLRTVSYEQYF. CDR3 nucleotides: TGCGCCAGCAGCTTGAGGACAGTTTCTTACGAGCAGTACTTC.

This clonotype was recorded many times. V and J are TRBV27 and TRBJ2-2; a weak D match, TRBD2 (5 bases). Per germline, CDR1 MNHEY and CDR2 SMNVEV (reference sequence). The CDR3 length is 13 residues. Trimming cost V 5 bases and J 6 bases, with 10 bases left between them. The CDR3 DNA is TGTGCCAGCAGTATACTAGAGGCCGGGGAGCTGTTTTTT. Translating it yields CASSILEAGELFF.

In the case of this clonotype: A much larger clone lies a single base off, so this may be a read error. This chain uses TRBV2 with TRBJ1-1, with unresolved D. The CDR3 runs 13 residues. The V end was cut by 7 bases, the J end by 0 bases, with 9 bases between. Germline CDR1 and CDR2: SNHLY and FYNNEI. The CDR3 loop is CASTLAVNTEAFF. In DNA, the CDR3 is TGTGCCAGCACTCTGGCAGTGAACACTGAAGCTTTCTTT.

This clonotype was observed at least ten times. The rearrangement uses TRBV11-3 and TRBJ2-5; maybe TRBD1 (6 bases). This CDR3 spans 16 amino acids. Trimming cost V 5 bases and J 5 bases, with 21 bases left between them. The V gene's germline CDR1 is SGHNT and CDR2 YENEEA. The CDR3 region has the DNA TGTGCCAGCAGCCCTACGGACAGACTGGGCGGGGAGACCCAGTACTTC. Its translation: CASSPTDRLGGETQYF.

Many counts were recorded for this clonotype. The rearrangement links TRBV7-9 to TRBJ2-7; a weak D match, TRBD1 (6 bases). The V end lost 1 base, the J end lost 3 bases, and 19 bases lay between the germline ends. The germline V gene has CDR1 SEHNR and CDR2 FQNEAQ (reference sequence). The CDR3 is 17 residues long. The CDR3: CASSLGGDIRTFYEQYF. For the CDR3, the DNA is TGTGCCAGCAGCTTAGGTGGGGACATAAGAACTTTCTACGAGCAGTACTTC.

There are many counts of this clonotype. The V call is TRBV20-1, the J call TRBJ1-5; no firm D call. Trimming left V 6 bases short and J 11 bases short, with 14 bases between. Germline V gives CDR1 DFQATT, CDR2 SNEGSKA (reference sequence). The length of the CDR3 is 11 residues. Written as DNA, the CDR3 is TGCAGTGCAGATGCAGGCCAGGCCCAGCATTTT. Its translation is CSADAGQAQHF.

This clonotype occurred many times. CDR3 in DNA: TGTGCCAGCAGCCCGAGGCTTCCCATTTGCAAAGAAAAAAACATTCAGTACTTC. It translates to CASSPRLPICKEKNIQYF. The chain carries TRBV3-1 and TRBJ2-4, with D uncertain. From germline, CDR1 is LGHDT and CDR2 YNNKEL (reference sequence). There are 18 residues in the CDR3. V lost 4 bases to trimming and J lost 4 bases, with 23 bases between them.

This clonotype was detected ten times or more. This chain joins TRBV2 and TRBJ1-1; TRBD1 matches at 12 bases. This CDR3 region has 14 residues. Germline V CDR1 and CDR2: SNHLY, FYNNEI. The CDR3 reads CAARDRGRNTEAFF. The CDR3 region has the DNA TGTGCGGCGCGGGACAGGGGGCGGAACACTGAAGCTTTCTTT.

This clonotype was counted many times. The CDR3 loop is CASGLGRNMNTEAFF. As DNA, the CDR3 is TGTGCTAGTGGTTTGGGAAGGAACATGAACACTGAAGCTTTCTTT. The rearrangement links TRBV12-5 to TRBJ1-1; D is unresolved. This CDR3 has 15 residues. CDR1 is LGHNT, CDR2 FRNRAP, per germline. Between the trimmed V and J ends, which lost 1 base and 0 bases, there was a span of 9 bases.

This clonotype was seen ten or more times. This chain joins TRBV12-3 or TRBV12-4 and TRBJ1-3; 9 nucleotides align to TRBD1. The CDR3 length is 16 residues. V was clipped by 5 bases and J by 4 bases; unmatched bases: 9. DNA of the CDR3: TGTGCCAGCAGTGATATACAGGGGGCGCCGGGAAACACCATATATTTT. This translates into CASSDIQGAPGNTIYF.

This clonotype was counted at least ten times. The chain uses TRBV5-8 and TRBJ2-7, with 11 nucleotides matching TRBD2. The CDR3 extends over 16 amino acids. V lost 0 bases to trimming and J lost 7 bases; unmatched junction nucleotides: 9. Germline V lookup: CDR1 SGHTS, CDR2 YDEGEE. CDR3 nucleotides: TGTGCCAGCAGCTTGGCGGGACTAGCGGACCTAGGAGAGCAGTACTTC. It specifies CASSLAGLADLGEQYF.

The chain joins TRBV29-1 to TRBJ1-1; D gene unclear. Germline V lookup: CDR1 SQVTM, CDR2 ANQGSEA. V was shortened by 0 bases and J by 3 bases, with 20 bases between the two germline ends. This CDR3 contains 17 residues. The CDR3 sequence is CSVEDFVGLPWDTEAFF. For the CDR3, the DNA is TGCAGCGTTGAAGACTTTGTCGGGCTACCGTGGGACACTGAAGCTTTCTTT.

This clonotype occurred many times. The chain combines TRBV2 with TRBJ1-1; D is unresolved. Per germline, CDR1 SNHLY and CDR2 FYNNEI. The CDR3 runs to 12 residues. Trimming pared 5 bases from V and 10 bases from J, leaving 14 bases between. The CDR3 sequence is CASSRPSSGAFF. Written as DNA, the CDR3 is TGTGCCAGCAGTCGACCGTCTTCAGGAGCTTTCTTT.

Notes on this clonotype: A single base separates this from a much larger clone, so it may be a read error. The chain employs TRBV20-1 and TRBJ2-2; D may be TRBD2 (5 bases). Germline loops: CDR1 DFQATT, CDR2 SNEGSKA (reference sequence). The CDR3 extends over 13 amino acids. The CDR3: CSARPFSTGEPFF. CDR3 in DNA: TGCAGTGCTCGACCTTTTTCCACCGGGGAGCCGTTTTTT.

There are many counts of this clonotype. V gene TRBV7-8 combines with J gene TRBJ1-3; D unclear. The CDR3 has 18 residues. From germline, CDR1 is SGHVS and CDR2 FQNEAQ. V lost 5 bases, J lost 0 bases, and 20 bases lay in between. This CDR3 is CASSPHLSTRFSGNTIYF. Written as DNA, the CDR3 is TGTGCCAGCAGCCCTCACCTATCGACACGTTTCTCTGGAAACACCATATATTTT.

The sample holds many counts of this clonotype. The chain couples TRBV7-1 to TRBJ1-2; D is uncertain. TRBV7-1 is given ORF status, its function remaining uncertain. This CDR3 contains 17 residues. With 4 bases removed from V and 4 bases from J, the gap between germline ends came to 22 bases. Here the CDR3 reads CASSYTIHEGKTYGYTF. The CDR3 DNA reads as TGTGCCAGCAGCTATACAATTCACGAGGGAAAGACCTATGGCTACACCTTC.

As regards this clonotype: An end of the junction does not agree with germline; a read error may underlie this. The rearrangement links TRBV10-2 to TRBJ1-2; no clear D. CDR3 length: 17 amino acids. CDR1 is WSHSY, CDR2 SAAADI, per germline. CDR3 in DNA: TGCGCCAGCAGTGGTAGCGGCACTTCTAGAAAGACCTATGGCTACGCCTTC. It codes for CASSGSGTSRKTYGYAF.

Worth noting for this clonotype: Given a much more abundant clone one base away, this may be a read error. This chain uses TRBV2 with TRBJ1-2; TRBD1 aligns across 7 bases. Germline values: CDR1 SNHLY, CDR2 FYNNEI. The CDR3 length is 18 residues. The ends lost 2 bases at V and 3 bases at J; junction bases unmatched: 15. In DNA, the CDR3 is TGTGCCAGCAGTGAACACGGGATTCGGGGACAGCAAGACTATGGCTACACCTTC. It specifies CASSEHGIRGQQDYGYTF. The whole variable domain, remainder taken from reference TRBV2 and TRBJ1-2, is EPEVTQTPSHQVTQMGQEVILRCVPISNHLYFYWYRQILGQKVEFLVSFYNNEISEKSEIFDDQFSVERPDGSNFTLKIRSTKLEDSAMYFCASSEHGIRGQQDYGYTFGSGTRLTVV.

Ten or more counts support this clonotype. J is TRBJ1-2 and V is TRBV12-5; TRBD1 is a possible D gene (5 bases). CDR1 and CDR2 (germline): LGHNT, FRNRAP. CDR3 length equals 17 residues. The V and J ends lost 5 bases and 4 bases respectively, with 23 bases between them. The CDR3 sequence: CASGRCDLQGKTYGYTF. The DNA of the CDR3 is TGTGCTAGTGGTCGTTGCGATTTGCAGGGAAAGACCTATGGCTACACCTTC.

This clonotype was detected ten times or more. The rearrangement joins TRBV18 to TRBJ2-3, with D unresolved. The CDR3 is made up of 11 amino acids. In germline, CDR1 is KGHSH, CDR2 LQKENI. V was trimmed by 4 bases and J by 4 bases, leaving 3 bases between them. The CDR3 DNA reads TGTGCCAGCTCACGGTCAGATACGCAGTATTTT. Encoded protein: CASSRSDTQYF.

This clonotype was counted ten times or more. The gene calls are TRBV9 and TRBJ1-3; D perhaps matches TRBD1 (5 bases). The CDR3 is made up of 14 amino acids. V was clipped by 0 bases and J by 4 bases, with 8 bases between them. Germline values: CDR1 SGDLS, CDR2 YYNGEE. The CDR3 region is CASSVAGLGNTIYF. In DNA, the CDR3 is TGTGCCAGCAGCGTAGCAGGGCTCGGAAACACCATATATTTT.